A single sample gave rise to the 19 T cell receptor beta chains below, sequenced in a study of blood T cell repertoires in COVID-19 (dated by TCRdb to 2020 to 2022). The library was generated by the immunoSEQ multiplex PCR assay. TCRdb took this table from immuneACCESS and kept in-frame rearrangements with V and J called. Such tables lack part of the clones; where checked against another copy, unresolved V genes explain under half of the gap, and the rest is unexplained. The sample table lists 400,000 to 500,000 clones, around nine tenths of them with a count of one. The ten biggest clones cover about 1.5% of the sample. The sample consisted of PBMCs or T cells enriched from blood (not recorded which). These receptor sequences come from a woman aged 18-30 years who had been exposed to COVID-19.

V and J are TRBV28 and TRBJ1-5; TRBD1 agrees at 9 bases. The V gene's germline CDR1 is MDHEN and CDR2 SYDVKM. V lost 5 bases, J lost 7 bases, and 12 bases stayed unmatched. This CDR3 contains 16 residues. The CDR3 here is CASSTPTGTGNQPQHF. Written as DNA, the CDR3 is TGTGCCAGCAGTACACCCACCGGGACAGGGAACCAGCCCCAGCATTTT.

This chain joins TRBV5-4 and TRBJ2-5, with 10 bases fitting TRBD2. J lost 1 base, V lost 0 bases, and 3 bases had no gene match. CDR1 and CDR2 (germline): SGHNT, YYREEE (reference sequence). The CDR3 totals 16 residues. The CDR3 DNA reads as TGTGCCAGCAGCTTGGGCCTAGCGGGGGCCCAAGAGACCCAGTACTTC. Protein: CASSLGLAGAQETQYF.

This clone was seen a handful of times. V and J are TRBV3-1 (or the pseudogene TRBV3-2) and TRBJ1-6, with D possibly TRBD1 on 5 matching bases. The CDR3 spans 16 residues. CDR1 LGHDT and CDR2 YNNKEL come from the germline V gene (reference sequence). Trimming cost V 1 base and J 7 bases, with 14 bases left between them. CDR3 loop: CASSQGSGTGNSPLHF. The CDR3 nucleotides read TGTGCCAGCAGCCAAGGCTCCGGGACTGGAAATTCACCCCTCCACTTT.

This clone has just a few counts. The CDR3 nucleotides are TGTGCCAGCAGCTTGGAGGTATCTGAAGCTTTCTTT. This translates into CASSLEVSEAFF. V usage is TRBV7-9 and J usage is TRBJ1-1; D ambiguous. CDR3 length equals 12 residues. Germline V CDR1 and CDR2: SEHNR, FQNEAQ (reference sequence). V was cut by 3 bases and J by 6 bases, with 8 bases left in between.

V and J are TRBV5-8 and TRBJ2-1; 14 bases align to TRBD2. In germline, CDR1 is SGHTS, CDR2 YDEGEE. The CDR3 is 18 amino acids. V trimming: 4 bases; J trimming: 2 bases; junction bases outside the gene matches: 8. CDR3 protein: CASSKGLAGGLTYNEQFF. Here the CDR3 DNA reads TGTGCCAGCAGCAAAGGACTAGCGGGGGGCCTAACCTACAATGAGCAGTTCTTC.

The chain recombines TRBV6-5 with TRBJ2-3, with a tentative D call TRBD2 (6 bases). CDR1 is MNHEY, CDR2 SVGAGI, per germline. This CDR3 is built from 16 residues. Trimming left V 0 bases short and J 2 bases short, with 12 bases between. The CDR3 DNA reads TGTGCCAGCAGTTACTCGTATACTAGCTCCACAGATACGCAGTATTTT. Protein sequence: CASSYSYTSSTDTQYF.

The genes are TRBV24-1 and TRBJ2-1, with 8 bases lining up with TRBD1. J gave up 3 bases and V 3 bases, and 6 bases lay outside the gene matches. Germline CDR1 KGHDR, CDR2 SFDVKD. The CDR3 sequence is 16 residues long. In DNA form, the CDR3 reads TGTGCCACCAGTGATCCGGACAGGGCCGTCTACAATGAGCAGTTCTTC. As protein: CATSDPDRAVYNEQFF.

This sequence joins TRBV10-3 and TRBJ1-3, with D possibly matching TRBD1 (6 bases). There are 12 residues in the CDR3. Per germline, CDR1 ENHRY and CDR2 SYGVKD. V lost 8 bases, J lost 4 bases, and 9 bases lay in between. Here the CDR3 reads CAIWGHGNTIYF. The CDR3 DNA follows: TGTGCCATCTGGGGACACGGAAACACCATATATTTT.

The rearrangement links TRBV9 to TRBJ2-1; unclear D gene. The CDR3 contains 16 residues. V lost 0 bases to trimming and J lost 0 bases, with 10 bases between them. The V gene's germline CDR1 is SGDLS and CDR2 YYNGEE. Here the CDR3 reads CASSVGAQISYNEQFF. In DNA form, the CDR3 reads TGTGCCAGCAGCGTAGGGGCCCAAATCTCCTACAATGAGCAGTTCTTC.

The genes are TRBV28 and TRBJ2-7; D gene uncertain. V lost 6 bases to trimming and J lost 4 bases, with 19 bases between them. CDR3 size: 15 residues. Germline V gene data show CDR1 as MDHEN and CDR2 as SYDVKM. This CDR3 reads CASSSRSRLSYEQYF. The CDR3 region has the DNA TGTGCCAGCAGCTCACGTTCCCGACTTAGTTACGAGCAGTACTTC.

The chain's CDR3 is CASSPTGLSGANVLTF. Here the CDR3 DNA reads TGTGCCAGCTCACCTACAGGTCTCTCTGGGGCCAACGTCCTGACTTTC. The gene calls are TRBV18 and TRBJ2-6; D perhaps matches TRBD1 (5 bases). Trimming removed 3 bases from V and 0 bases from J, with 9 bases in between. The CDR3 totals 16 residues. CDR1 is KGHSH and CDR2 is LQKENI in the germline V gene.

The chain has TRBV19 and TRBJ2-7, with D unclear. The CDR3 spans 15 residues. Trimming shortened V by 6 bases and J by 0 bases, and 15 bases separated the two germline ends. CDR1 and CDR2 (germline): LNHDA, SQIVND (reference sequence). CDR3 DNA: TGTGCCAGTAGAAAGGAAGCGACGAGCTCCTACGAGCAGTACTTC. It translates to CASRKEATSSYEQYF.

Regarding this clone: A read error may account for a junction end that differs from germline. This chain links TRBV6-5 with TRBJ2-2, with D uncertain. The CDR3 is made up of 14 amino acids. Germline V gene lookup returns CDR1 MNHEY and CDR2 SVGAGI. The CDR3 spells CASSDSTDTGELFF. The CDR3 DNA follows: TGTGCCAGCAGTGACTCAACGGACACCGGGGAGCTGTTTTTT.

The genes are TRBV10-1 and TRBJ2-1, with a weak D call TRBD2 (7 bases). CDR3 size: 16 residues. The V end was cut by 6 bases, the J end by 4 bases, with 19 bases between. Germline V gene data show CDR1 as WNHNN and CDR2 as SYGVQD (reference sequence). CDR3 protein: CASSPNRERGYNEQFF. The CDR3 DNA reads TGCGCCAGCAGCCCCAACAGGGAGCGGGGTTACAATGAGCAGTTCTTC.

V is TRBV9 and J is TRBJ1-6, with 11 positions matching TRBD1. From germline, CDR1 is SGDLS and CDR2 YYNGEE. This CDR3 is 15 amino acids long. The ends lost 2 bases at V and 9 bases at J; junction bases unmatched: 4. The CDR3 nucleotides are TGTGCCAGCAGCGTGGGACAGGGGGTCGGTTCACCCCTCCACTTT. Protein sequence: CASSVGQGVGSPLHF.

This rearrangement joins TRBV27 to TRBJ2-1; TRBD2 agrees at 9 bases. V lost 2 bases, J lost 2 bases, and 4 bases stayed unmatched. The CDR3 is 16 residues long. The V gene's germline CDR1 is MNHEY and CDR2 SMNVEV (reference sequence). The CDR3, as DNA: TGTGCCAGCAGTTTACCCATAGCGGGGGCCTACAATGAGCAGTTCTTC. Amino acids: CASSLPIAGAYNEQFF.

This chain connects TRBV28 to TRBJ1-3, with TRBD1 as a possible D gene (5 bases). Trimming removed 2 bases at V and 6 bases at J, with 20 bases between. The CDR3 contains 17 residues. Germline CDR1 and CDR2: MDHEN and SYDVKM. CDR3 bases: TGTGCCAGCAGTTTAGGGAGGGGCAGGGTAAATGAAAACACCATATATTTT. Translating gives CASSLGRGRVNENTIYF.

This chain uses TRBV3-1 (or the pseudogene TRBV3-2) with TRBJ2-7; TRBD1 aligns across 7 bases. This CDR3 spans 12 amino acids. Losses at the gene ends were 5 bases for V and 7 bases for J; bases not matched to a gene: 5. The germline CDR1 and CDR2 sequences are LGHDT and YNNKEL (reference sequence). The CDR3 sequence: CASSSTGEEQYF. In nucleotides, the CDR3 is TGTGCCAGCAGCAGTACAGGGGAGGAGCAGTACTTC.

DNA of the CDR3: TGTGCCAGCTCTCTGGGACTTGGCACAGATACGCAGTATTTT. This codes for CASSLGLGTDTQYF. The chain uses TRBV18 and TRBJ2-3, with D possibly matching TRBD2 (6 bases). CDR1 and CDR2 from the germline V gene are KGHSH and LQKENI. CDR3 size: 14 residues. Trimming cost V 6 bases and J 1 base, with 11 bases left between them.